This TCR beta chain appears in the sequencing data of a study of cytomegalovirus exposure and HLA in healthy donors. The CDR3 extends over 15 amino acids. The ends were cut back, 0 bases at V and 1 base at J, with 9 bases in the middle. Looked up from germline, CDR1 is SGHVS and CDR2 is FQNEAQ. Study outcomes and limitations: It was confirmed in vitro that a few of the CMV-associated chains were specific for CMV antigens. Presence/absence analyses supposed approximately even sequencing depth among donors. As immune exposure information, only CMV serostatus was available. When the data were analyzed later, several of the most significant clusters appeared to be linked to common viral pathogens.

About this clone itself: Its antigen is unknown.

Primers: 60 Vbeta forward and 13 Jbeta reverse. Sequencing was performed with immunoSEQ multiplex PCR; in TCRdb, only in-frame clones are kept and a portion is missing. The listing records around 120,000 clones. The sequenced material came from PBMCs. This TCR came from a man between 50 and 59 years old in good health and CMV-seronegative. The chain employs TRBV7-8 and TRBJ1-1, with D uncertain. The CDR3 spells CASSLAVHGNTEAFF. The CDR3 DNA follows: TGTGCCAGCAGCTTAGCCGTCCACGGGAACACTGAAGCTTTCTTT.